This T cell receptor (beta chain) comes out of a study of blood T cell repertoires in COVID-19. The overall study: Nucleic acid was either cDNA or gDNA, and it came from T cells, B-cell-depleted T cells, or PBMCs.

Per germline, CDR1 SGHAT and CDR2 FQDESV (reference sequence). Trimming cost V 4 bases and J 7 bases; bases outside gene matches: 8. The length of the CDR3 is 15 residues. TCRdb keeps only in-frame clones here, not all; method: immunoSEQ multiplex PCR. The data contain approximately 220,000 clones, approximately 83% of them singletons. The receptor was isolated from a woman aged 45-65 years who had been exposed to COVID-19. Sequencing was done on a sample of PBMCs or T cells enriched from blood (not recorded which). The chain is built from TRBV11-1 and TRBJ2-1, with 9 nucleotides matching TRBD1. The CDR3 DNA reads TGTGCCAGCAGCTACTGGGACAGGGAGGTAAATGAGCAGTTCTTC. Translation gives CASSYWDREVNEQFF.